These T cell receptor beta chains were read from a single sample in a study of monozygotic twins with inflammatory bowel disease. TCRdb derives one entry per CDR3 protein from the 5' RACE reads, leaving out DNA. Recorded for this sample: around 380,000 distinct CDR3 sequences. The sequenced sample consisted of blood. The receptors shown here come from a human donor with ulcerative colitis or Crohn's disease, or a healthy co-twin of an affected twin (not recorded which). Each CDR3 is given with its conserved first and last residue.

v_call,j_call,cdr3_aa
TRBV21-1,TRBJ1-1,CASLGNKNTEAFF
TRBV11-2,TRBJ1-1,CASSRRQGGFSEAFF
TRBV5-1,TRBJ2-7,CASSQGREQQYF
TRBV20-1,TRBJ2-1,CRLLAGDNEQFF
TRBV12-3/TRBV12-4,TRBJ1-3,CASSPRQALSSGNTIYF
TRBV5-1,TRBJ2-7,CASSTGGVPYEQYF
TRBV18,TRBJ2-7,CASSPNRVAYEQYF
TRBV6-1,TRBJ2-3,CASSLASQRASTDTQYF
TRBV20-1,TRBJ2-1,CSARPGGGGLNEQFF
TRBV29-1,TRBJ2-6,CSVEDSSGANVLTF
TRBV7-2,TRBJ2-4,CASSLAIVAKNIQYF
TRBV18,TRBJ2-5,CASSPQIRGRNQETQYF
TRBV5-1,TRBJ2-3,CASSLSFSTDTQYF
TRBV3-1,TRBJ2-4,CASSQVRGDGKNIQYF
TRBV11-2,TRBJ1-1,CASSLDFTEAFF
TRBV5-1,TRBJ1-1,CASSFNAGTEAFF
TRBV27,TRBJ2-7,CASSALGGRAVSEQYF
TRBV7-2,TRBJ1-3,CASSFRARRNTIYF
TRBV18,TRBJ2-7,CASSPPGASGRLDYEQYF
TRBV10-3,TRBJ2-7,CAISVGRGNYEQYF
TRBV7-2,TRBJ2-5,CASSPPSSAGAPETQYF
TRBV5-1,TRBJ2-5,CASSTGQRGETQYF
TRBV7-8,TRBJ2-2,CASSHPAGRRAGELFF
TRBV12-3/TRBV12-4,TRBJ2-2,CATVPLATSGSPGELFF
TRBV27,TRBJ1-1,CASSPQQVKMNTEAFF
TRBV7-2,TRBJ2-1,CASSPELGEQFF
TRBV29-1,TRBJ2-7,CSVERDSYEQYF
TRBV5-6,TRBJ2-1,CASSLTGQSNEQFF
TRBV5-4,TRBJ2-3,CASSLGGAGVADTQYF
TRBV30,TRBJ1-1,CAWQIFTEAFF
TRBV29-1,TRBJ2-7,CSVATGSYEQYF
TRBV20-1,TRBJ2-7,CSAGLAGAITYEQYF
TRBV25-1,TRBJ2-1,CASSEFLSAYNEQFF
TRBV7-9,TRBJ2-7,CASSSGSSYEQYF
TRBV19,TRBJ1-1,CASSINGGNRSSEAFF
TRBV29-1,TRBJ2-7,CSARQGATILDEQYF
TRBV3-1,TRBJ2-1,CASSPDPGLMNEQFF
TRBV20-1,TRBJ2-1,CSARHQTRPSYNEQFF
TRBV11-2,TRBJ2-1,CASSLGPSGGLFSYNEQFF
TRBV30,TRBJ1-1,CAWSTSPPGFSTEAFF
TRBV6-5,TRBJ1-2,CASSYSSSGVGYGYTF
TRBV12-3/TRBV12-4,TRBJ1-1,CASRNDRGLGEAFF
TRBV12-3/TRBV12-4,TRBJ2-7,CASSSGQGYYEQYF
TRBV6-5,TRBJ2-5,CASSYYRGQETQYF
TRBV25-1,TRBJ1-4,CASSDWTGSNEKLFF
TRBV6-2/TRBV6-3,TRBJ2-5,CASSYSVSGVTSETQYF
TRBV5-4,TRBJ2-1,CASSLGGPFYNEQFF
TRBV9,TRBJ2-2,CASSTYTGELFF